These 16 T cell receptor beta chains originate from one sample sequenced in a study of shared clonotypes between healthy human individuals. Clones were sequenced by immunoSEQ multiplex PCR, and TCRdb holds only the in-frame ones, with some missing. The data show about 580,000 clones, 95% to 98% seen once. It was CD45RO-negative cells, positively selected for CCR7, that made up naive CD8 cells, with terminally differentiated effector memory CD45RA+ cells excluded. What was sequenced was naive CD8+ T cells sorted from blood. The receptors come from a man aged 25-40 years in good health.

The chain joins TRBV7-8 to TRBJ2-7; maybe TRBD2 (6 bases). The CDR3 runs 15 residues. CDR1 and CDR2 from the germline V gene are SGHVS and FQNEAQ. Trimming stripped 5 bases from V and 2 bases from J, with 16 bases between. CDR3 sequence: CASSLSGRSAYEQYF. The CDR3 nucleotides are TGTGCCAGCAGCCTTAGCGGCAGATCGGCCTACGAGCAGTACTTC. The full variable domain, with the rest looked up from reference TRBV7-8 and TRBJ2-7, is GAGVSQSPRYKVAKRGQDVALRCDPISGHVSLFWYQQALGQGPEFLTYFQNEAQLDKSGLPSDRFFAERPEGSVSTLKIQRTQQEDSAVYLCASSLSGRSAYEQYFGPGTRLTVT.

This chain joins TRBV2 and TRBJ1-5; the match to TRBD1 covers 7 bases. CDR3 length equals 15 residues. CDR1 and CDR2 from the germline V gene are SNHLY and FYNNEI. The trim removed 6 bases at V and 6 bases at J, leaving 11 bases unmatched. The CDR3 DNA sequence: TGTGCCAGCAGCCCAAGACAGGGATCCGGTCAGCCCCAGCATTTT. Its protein is CASSPRQGSGQPQHF.

This clone showed up just once. This rearrangement joins TRBV6-1 to TRBJ1-1; D gene uncertain. The V gene's germline CDR1 is MNHNS and CDR2 SASEGT. The CDR3 spans 13 residues. Trimming shortened V by 4 bases and J by 6 bases, and 12 bases separated the two germline ends. The DNA of the CDR3 is TGTGCCAGCAGTGGCGGCGTCAGCGCTGAAGCTTTCTTT. As protein: CASSGGVSAEAFF.

This chain connects TRBV23-1 to TRBJ2-2, with D perhaps given as TRBD1 or TRBD2 (5 bases each). TRBV23-1 is an ORF; its function is uncertain. The CDR3 is 17 residues long. V was shortened by 1 base and J by 3 bases, with 15 bases between the two germline ends. This chain's CDR3 is CASSQYPGRGDTGELFF. For the CDR3, the DNA is TGCGCCAGCAGTCAATATCCAGGGCGAGGGGACACCGGGGAGCTGTTTTTT.

This sequence joins TRBV6-1 and TRBJ2-3; D perhaps matches TRBD2 (6 bases). V lost 3 bases and J 2 bases, leaving 15 bases between the germline ends. Germline assignment: CDR1 MNHNS and CDR2 SASEGT. This CDR3 has 16 residues. The CDR3 here is CASSERHRLDTDTQYF. CDR3 nucleotides: TGTGCCAGCAGTGAGAGGCACAGACTAGACACAGATACGCAGTATTTT.

The chain is built from TRBV5-1 and TRBJ2-7, with 14 positions matching TRBD2. The J segment lost 5 bases and the V segment lost 4 bases, leaving 14 bases of the junction unmatched. Germline V gives CDR1 SGHRS, CDR2 YFSETQ. CDR3 length: 18 amino acids. DNA of the CDR3: TGCGCCAGCAGCCGTACCGGGACTAGCGGGAGTAGGTTTGACGAGCAGTACTTC. The encoded protein is CASSRTGTSGSRFDEQYF.

The chain recombines TRBV7-3 with TRBJ2-2; 10 bases match TRBD1. With V trimmed by 5 bases and J by 4 bases, 13 bases remained unmatched. Germline loops: CDR1 SGHTA, CDR2 FQGTGA. CDR3 size: 18 residues. In nucleotides, the CDR3 is TGTGCCAGCAGCCCCTCGGGACAGGGGCAATCTATCACCGGGGAGCTGTTTTTT. Its translation: CASSPSGQGQSITGELFF.

In the case of this clone: The sample contains more than one DNA sequence encoding this CDR3. This chain links TRBV27 with TRBJ2-7, with D uncertain. Germline CDR1 is MNHEY and CDR2 is SMNVEV (reference sequence). V shed 4 bases and J shed 0 bases, with 7 bases lying between them. The CDR3 has 13 amino acids. The CDR3 nucleotides are TGTGCCAGCAGTTCCGGCTCCTCCTACGAGCAGTACTTC. Amino acids: CASSSGSSYEQYF.

V usage is TRBV9 and J usage is TRBJ2-2, with 10 bases matching TRBD1. V shed 3 bases and J 6 bases; nucleotides not matched to a gene: 8. The CDR3 length is 16 residues. Germline V gene data show CDR1 as SGDLS and CDR2 as YYNGEE. CDR3 region: CASSGRDRGTAGELFF. CDR3 bases: TGTGCCAGCAGCGGCCGGGACAGGGGAACCGCCGGGGAGCTGTTTTTT. Based on the CDR3 plus reference TRBV9 and TRBJ2-2, the full variable domain is DSGVTQTPKHLITATGQRVTLRCSPRSGDLSVYWYQQSLDQGLQFLIQYYNGEERAKGNILERFSAQQFPDLHSELNLSSLELGDSALYFCASSGRDRGTAGELFFGEGSRLTVL.

The chain employs TRBV5-6 and TRBJ2-1; D perhaps matches TRBD2 (6 bases). Germline CDR1 is SGHDT and CDR2 is YYEEEE. This CDR3 contains 13 residues. The germline V and J ends were trimmed by 10 bases and 8 bases, with 19 bases remaining between them. The CDR3 spells CASRGTSRHEQFF. The CDR3 region has the DNA TGTGCCTCCCGCGGGACCTCGCGGCATGAGCAGTTCTTC.

Worth noting for this clone: An end of the junction does not agree with germline; a read error may underlie this. The rearrangement links TRBV2 to TRBJ2-4; D not resolved. The CDR3 is 12 amino acids. Germline V lookup: CDR1 SNHLY, CDR2 FYNNEI. CDR3 region: CASSDSAPPDDF. CDR3 in DNA: TGTGCCAGCAGTGACTCTGCCCCCCCGGATGACTTC.

The chain links TRBV5-4 to TRBJ2-7; 9 positions match TRBD2. V was pared by 3 bases and J by 0 bases, with 4 bases of the junction left unmatched. The length of the CDR3 is 15 residues. CDR1 and CDR2 (germline): SGHNT, YYREEE (reference sequence). CDR3 DNA sequence: TGTGCCAGCAGCTCGAGGACTAGCGACTCCTACGAGCAGTACTTC. Its protein product is CASSSRTSDSYEQYF.

The rearrangement uses TRBV11-2 and TRBJ2-7; 8 bases map to TRBD1. Germline CDR1 SGHAT, CDR2 FQNNGV. V lost 4 bases and J lost 1; bases outside the gene matches: 3. CDR3 size: 14 residues. The CDR3 bases are TGTGCCAGCAGCTACGGACAGGGATCCTACGAGCAGTACTTC. Its translation: CASSYGQGSYEQYF.

This chain connects TRBV6-1 to TRBJ1-4; possible D gene TRBD1, 5 bases. Trimming left V 7 bases short and J 8 bases short, with 17 bases between. The CDR3 contains 14 residues. Germline-derived CDR1 and CDR2 are MNHNS and SASEGT. The chain's CDR3 is CASIPGTSTEKLFF. CDR3 nucleotides: TGTGCCAGCATCCCTGGGACCAGTACGGAAAAACTGTTTTTT.

In its sample, this clone was seen once. CDR3 in amino acids: CASSLIGGETYEQYF. CDR3 bases: TGTGCCAGCAGTTTAATAGGGGGCGAGACCTACGAGCAGTACTTC. The J gene is TRBJ2-7, the V gene TRBV27; 7 bases line up with TRBD1. The CDR3 is 15 residues long. Trimming cost V 2 bases and J 2 bases; bases outside gene matches: 6. Germline CDR1 reads MNHEY; CDR2 reads SMNVEV (reference sequence).

The chain is built from TRBV5-1 and TRBJ2-3, with a tentative D call TRBD2 (6 bases). This CDR3 is 14 amino acids long. Germline assignment: CDR1 SGHRS and CDR2 YFSETQ. Deletions cut 8 bases from V and 1 base from J, with 14 bases between. The chain's CDR3 is CASQAERGTDTQYF. CDR3 sequence (DNA): TGCGCCAGTCAGGCGGAGCGGGGCACAGATACGCAGTATTTT.